This entry is about one T cell receptor beta chain. The clone's antigen remains unknown. No much larger clone is present one base from it, and per-base qualities are unavailable. The data were obtained in a study of blood T cell repertoires in COVID-19 (dated by TCRdb to 2018 to 2021). Study-wide context: Samples covering the acute and convalescent phases of COVID-19 were provided by collaborators in the United States, Italy and Spain. The prospective study material was composed of cDNA or gDNA derived from T cells, B-cell-depleted T cells, or PBMCs. The repertoires were released in a freely available public database meant as a resource for research on the immune response to SARS-CoV-2. The samples were drawn from two sources: the first 160 participants of the ongoing ImmuneRACE study, and 950 to 1,500 subjects contributed by 6 global collaborators. The sample metadata nearly always contained a de-identified subject ID, COVID-19 status, age in years and sex. Where HLA class I and class II types were available, the types were taken from metadata supplied by the sample provider, not from assay-based typing. Subjects who had been exposed to COVID-19, were actively infected with it, or had recovered from it provided the deeply sampled blood TCRbeta repertoires that made up the dataset. Results and caveats for the whole study, not just this receptor: Clinical and demographic metadata were provided uncurated, with the amount varying by source and participant.

In the prospective study, participants were about 18 to 95 years old, resided in fewer than 25 geographic areas of the United States, and were enrolled through a virtual design. Cohort assignment in the prospective study relied on participant-reported clinical history from a screening survey and a study questionnaire. A participant counted as exposed if, within 2 weeks of entering the study, that participant had been in contact with someone who had a PCR-confirmed or clinician-diagnosed COVID-19 case. Mobile phlebotomists in the prospective study collected whole blood, serum and a nasopharyngeal or oropharyngeal swab from every participant. Prospective study participants could optionally give additional blood draws and questionnaires over a roughly two-month period. Before DNA extraction, blood samples from the prospective study were shipped at room temperature or frozen. TCRbeta CDR3 regions were amplified from genomic DNA using the immunoSEQ Assay, a bias-controlled multiplex PCR. Per the authors' processing: The number of nucleated cells in each sample was estimated by amplification of reference gene primers within the assay. To quantify the absolute abundance of each unique TCRbeta CDR3 rearrangement, sequence reads were collapsed and filtered. For each sample, productive Simpson clonality was calculated by taking the square root of Simpson's diversity index across productive rearrangements. TCRdb retrieved this table from immuneACCESS and kept in-frame rearrangements only. Not all clones are present; in checked studies, unresolved V genes account for under half, and no reason is known for the remainder. V and J calls and clone size are given by that table; D and trimming were obtained from the DNA. In this sample the table shows about 190,000 clones, 65% to 85% of which occur a single time. Of the sample, roughly 3.1% falls within the top ten clones.

The CDR3 runs 16 amino acids, cysteine and phenylalanine included. Only CDR3 DNA is held: 48 bases, read in frame from base 1. Taken from the germline V gene (reference sequence), the CDR1 and CDR2 loops are LGHDT and YNNKEL. V is trimmed back by 1 base and J by 7 bases, and the junction contains 8 bases that no gene match accounts for. This receptor chain uses TRBV3-1 (or the pseudogene TRBV3-2) and TRBJ2-7; 12 bases in the middle match TRBD2. The sample was PBMCs or T cells enriched from blood (not recorded which). The source of this sequence is a woman aged 25 to 39 who had been exposed to COVID-19. This receptor has the CDR3 CASSQGLAGGPGEQYF. The nucleotide sequence is TGTGCCAGCAGCCAAGGGCTAGCGGGGGGGCCGGGGGAGCAGTACTTC.